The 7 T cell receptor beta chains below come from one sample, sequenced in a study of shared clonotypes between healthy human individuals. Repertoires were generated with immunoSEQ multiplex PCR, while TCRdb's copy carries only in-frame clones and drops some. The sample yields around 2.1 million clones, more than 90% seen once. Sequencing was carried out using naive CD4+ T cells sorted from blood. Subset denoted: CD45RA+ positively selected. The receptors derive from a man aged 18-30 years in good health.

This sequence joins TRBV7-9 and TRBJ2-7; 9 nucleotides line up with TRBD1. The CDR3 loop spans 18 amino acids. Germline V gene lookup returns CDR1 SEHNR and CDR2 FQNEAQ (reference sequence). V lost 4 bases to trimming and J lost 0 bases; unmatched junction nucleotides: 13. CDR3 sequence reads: CASSSTQGTGQNSYEQYF. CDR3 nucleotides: TGTGCCAGCAGCTCAACGCAGGGGACAGGGCAAAACTCCTACGAGCAGTACTTC.

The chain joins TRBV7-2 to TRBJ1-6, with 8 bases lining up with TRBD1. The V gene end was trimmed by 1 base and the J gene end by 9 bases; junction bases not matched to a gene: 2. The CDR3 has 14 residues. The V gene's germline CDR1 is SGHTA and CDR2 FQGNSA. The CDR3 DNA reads TGTGCCAGCAGCTTAGAACAGGGGGGTTCACCCCTCCACTTT. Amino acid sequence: CASSLEQGGSPLHF.

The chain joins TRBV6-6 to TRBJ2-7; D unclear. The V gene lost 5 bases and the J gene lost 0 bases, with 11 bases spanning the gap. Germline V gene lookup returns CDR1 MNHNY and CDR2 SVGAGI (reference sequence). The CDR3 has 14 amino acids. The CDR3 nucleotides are TGTGCCAGCAGTCGTGACGGATTCTCCTACGAGCAGTACTTC. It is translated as CASSRDGFSYEQYF.

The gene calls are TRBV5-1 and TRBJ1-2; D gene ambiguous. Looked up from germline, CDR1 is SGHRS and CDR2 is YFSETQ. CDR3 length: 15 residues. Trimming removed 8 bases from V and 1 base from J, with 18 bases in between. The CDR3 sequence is CASTPGSRDNYGYTF. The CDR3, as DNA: TGCGCCAGTACCCCCGGATCAAGAGATAACTATGGCTACACCTTC.

In DNA form, the CDR3 reads TGTGCCACCAGCAGAGATGGGGACAGGGCAAGCGGCTACACCTTC. It yields the protein CATSRDGDRASGYTF. The chain couples TRBV15 to TRBJ1-2; 9 bases line up with TRBD1. Germline CDR1 is LNHNV and CDR2 is YYDKDF (reference sequence). This CDR3 contains 15 residues. Trimming at V came to 0 bases and at J to 8 bases, leaving 7 bases not matched to a gene.

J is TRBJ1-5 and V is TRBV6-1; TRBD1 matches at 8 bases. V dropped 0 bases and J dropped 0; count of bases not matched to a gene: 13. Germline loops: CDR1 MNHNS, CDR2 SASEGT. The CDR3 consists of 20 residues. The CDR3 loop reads CASSEAGVGTGVPSNQPQHF. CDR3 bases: TGTGCCAGCAGTGAAGCGGGAGTAGGGACAGGAGTCCCTAGCAATCAGCCCCAGCATTTT.

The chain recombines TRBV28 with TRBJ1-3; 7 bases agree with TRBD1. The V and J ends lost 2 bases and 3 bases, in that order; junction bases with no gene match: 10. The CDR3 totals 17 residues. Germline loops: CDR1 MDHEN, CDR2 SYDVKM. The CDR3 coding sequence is TGTGCCAGCAGTTTACATGGCCAGGGGGTAGGTGGAAACACCATATATTTT. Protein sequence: CASSLHGQGVGGNTIYF.